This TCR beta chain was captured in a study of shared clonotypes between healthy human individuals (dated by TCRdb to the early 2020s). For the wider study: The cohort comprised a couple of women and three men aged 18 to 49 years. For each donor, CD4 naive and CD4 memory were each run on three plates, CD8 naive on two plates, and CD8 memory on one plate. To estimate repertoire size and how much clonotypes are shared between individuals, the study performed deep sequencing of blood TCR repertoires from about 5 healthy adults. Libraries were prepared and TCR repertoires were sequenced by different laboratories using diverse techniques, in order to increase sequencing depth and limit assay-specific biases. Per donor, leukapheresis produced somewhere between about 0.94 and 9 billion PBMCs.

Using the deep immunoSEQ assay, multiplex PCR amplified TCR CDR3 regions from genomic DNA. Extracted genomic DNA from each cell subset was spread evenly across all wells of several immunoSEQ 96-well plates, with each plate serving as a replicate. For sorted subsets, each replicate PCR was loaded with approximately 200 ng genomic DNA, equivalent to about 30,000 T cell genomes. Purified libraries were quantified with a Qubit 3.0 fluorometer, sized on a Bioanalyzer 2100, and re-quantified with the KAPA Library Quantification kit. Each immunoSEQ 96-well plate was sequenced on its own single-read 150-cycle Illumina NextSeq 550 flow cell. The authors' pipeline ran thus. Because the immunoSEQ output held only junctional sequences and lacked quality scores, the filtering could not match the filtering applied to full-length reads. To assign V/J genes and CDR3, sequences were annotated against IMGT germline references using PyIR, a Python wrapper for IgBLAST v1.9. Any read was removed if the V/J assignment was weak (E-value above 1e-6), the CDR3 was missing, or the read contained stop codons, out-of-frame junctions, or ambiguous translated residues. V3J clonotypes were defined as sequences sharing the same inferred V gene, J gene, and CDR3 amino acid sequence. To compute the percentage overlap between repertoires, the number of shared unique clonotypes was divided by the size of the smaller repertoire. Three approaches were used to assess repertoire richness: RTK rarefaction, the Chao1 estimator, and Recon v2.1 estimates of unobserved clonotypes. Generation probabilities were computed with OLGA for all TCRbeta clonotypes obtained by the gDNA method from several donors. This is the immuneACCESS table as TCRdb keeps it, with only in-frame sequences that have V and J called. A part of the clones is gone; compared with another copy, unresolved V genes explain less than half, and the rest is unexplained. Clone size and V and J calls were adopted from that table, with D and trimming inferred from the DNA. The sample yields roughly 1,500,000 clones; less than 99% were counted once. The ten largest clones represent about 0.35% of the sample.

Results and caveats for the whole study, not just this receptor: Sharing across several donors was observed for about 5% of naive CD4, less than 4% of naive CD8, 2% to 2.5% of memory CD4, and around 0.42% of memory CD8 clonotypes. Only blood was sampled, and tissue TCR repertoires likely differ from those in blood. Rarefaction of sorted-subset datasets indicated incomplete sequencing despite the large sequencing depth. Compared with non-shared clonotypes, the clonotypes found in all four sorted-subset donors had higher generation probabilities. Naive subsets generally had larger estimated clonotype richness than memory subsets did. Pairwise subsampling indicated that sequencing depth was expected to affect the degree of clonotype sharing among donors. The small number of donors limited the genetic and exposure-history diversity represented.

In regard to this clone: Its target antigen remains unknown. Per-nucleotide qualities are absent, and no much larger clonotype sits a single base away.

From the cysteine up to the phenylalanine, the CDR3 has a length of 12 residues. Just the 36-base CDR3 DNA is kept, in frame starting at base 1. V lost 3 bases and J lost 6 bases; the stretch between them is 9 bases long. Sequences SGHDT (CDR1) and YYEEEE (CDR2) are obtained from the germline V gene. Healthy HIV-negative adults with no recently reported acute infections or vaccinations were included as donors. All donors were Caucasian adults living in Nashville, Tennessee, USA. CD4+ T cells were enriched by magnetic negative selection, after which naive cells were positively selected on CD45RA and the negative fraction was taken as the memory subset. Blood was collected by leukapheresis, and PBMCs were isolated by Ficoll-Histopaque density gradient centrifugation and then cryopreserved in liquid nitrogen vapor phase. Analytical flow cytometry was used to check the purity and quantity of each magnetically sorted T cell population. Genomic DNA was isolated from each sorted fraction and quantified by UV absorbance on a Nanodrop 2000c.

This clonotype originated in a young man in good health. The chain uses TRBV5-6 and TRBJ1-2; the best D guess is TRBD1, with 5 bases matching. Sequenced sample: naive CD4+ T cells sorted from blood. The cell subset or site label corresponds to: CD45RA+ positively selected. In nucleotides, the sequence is TGTGCCAGCAGCTGGGGGACTAATGGCTACACCTTC. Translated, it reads CASSWGTNGYTF.